The 10 T cell receptor beta chains below were found in one sample sequenced in a study of CD8+ T cells in alopecia areata. Extraction and reverse transcription of RNA yielded cDNA as the sequencing template. Data came from immunoSEQ multiplex PCR; TCRdb stores just in-frame clones and leaves some out. The sample lists around 180,000 clones, 60% seen once, with over 1% in the top ten. Indicated treatment: oral pan-JAK inhibitor, 5-10 mg twice daily. The source was CD4+ T cells sorted from blood, collected at week 24, from a patient treated with tofacitinib. Receptors were obtained from a human donor with alopecia areata.

The chain links TRBV27 to TRBJ1-2; 9 positions match TRBD1. The CDR3 is 16 amino acids. The germline CDR1 and CDR2 sequences are MNHEY and SMNVEV (reference sequence). J lost 2 bases, V lost 4 bases, and 8 bases had no gene match. The CDR3 region has the DNA TGTGCCAGCAGTTGGCTGGGCGGGACAGGGAACTATGGCTACACCTTC. Its protein is CASSWLGGTGNYGYTF.

This clone came up once. The gene calls are TRBV5-1 and TRBJ2-2; D not resolved. V shed 0 bases and J shed 1 base, with 10 bases lying between them. Per the germline V gene, CDR1 is SGHRS and CDR2 is YFSETQ. CDR3 length: 16 amino acids. CDR3 coding DNA: TGCGCCAGCAGCTTGGGCAGTTCCCAGAACACCGGGGAGCTGTTTTTT. Protein: CASSLGSSQNTGELFF.

The chain carries TRBV9 and TRBJ1-5; D not resolved. Trimming removed 0 bases from V and 6 bases from J, with 4 bases in between. Germline CDR1 reads SGDLS; CDR2 reads YYNGEE. This CDR3 is 12 amino acids long. CDR3 amino acids: CASSVVSQPQHF. CDR3 nucleotides: TGTGCCAGCAGCGTAGTCAGTCAGCCCCAGCATTTT.

The table lists this clone with a few counts. The chain uses TRBV5-1 and TRBJ2-1; 9 bases align to TRBD2. Germline V gives CDR1 SGHRS, CDR2 YFSETQ. The CDR3 extends over 15 amino acids. V was clipped by 0 bases and J by 3 bases; unmatched bases: 1. The CDR3 sequence: CASSLGLAVYNEQFF. CDR3 DNA: TGCGCCAGCAGCTTGGGACTAGCGGTCTACAATGAGCAGTTCTTC.

In DNA form, the CDR3 reads TGTGCCAGCAGCTTTGGGACAGGCCGTAGGGGGACCCAGTACTTC. This gives the protein CASSFGTGRRGTQYF. The V call is TRBV7-8, the J call TRBJ2-5; 8 bases agree with TRBD1. Germline assignment: CDR1 SGHVS and CDR2 FQNEAQ. This CDR3 is 15 amino acids long. The trim removed 3 bases at V and 7 bases at J, leaving 10 bases unmatched.

The chain employs TRBV30 and TRBJ2-1; a weak D match, TRBD1 (6 bases). CDR1 is GTSNPN and CDR2 is SVGIG in the germline V gene (reference sequence). V was clipped by 5 bases and J by 0 bases, with 14 bases between them. The CDR3 consists of 15 residues. CDR3 DNA sequence: TGTGCCTGGGACTCGGACAGAAGCTCCTACAATGAGCAGTTCTTC. Its protein is CAWDSDRSSYNEQFF.

This clone was seen just once. The genes are TRBV7-9 and TRBJ2-3; D unclear. Germline CDR1 reads SEHNR; CDR2 reads FQNEAQ (reference sequence). Trimming shortened V by 0 bases and J by 2 bases, and 3 bases separated the two germline ends. The CDR3 extends over 13 amino acids. CDR3 sequence (DNA): TGTGCCAGCAGCTTAGCGTCCACAGATACGCAGTATTTT. Translation gives CASSLASTDTQYF.

This clone came up a few times. The CDR3 DNA sequence: TGCAGCGTTCCTCTACACAGGGGAGATGGGACCCAGTACTTC. It encodes CSVPLHRGDGTQYF. This chain connects TRBV29-1 to TRBJ2-5; 7 nucleotides line up with TRBD1. Germline lookup yields CDR1 SQVTM and CDR2 ANQGSEA. V trimming: 5 bases; J trimming: 7 bases; junction bases outside the gene matches: 13. This CDR3 spans 14 amino acids.

V and J are TRBV5-1 and TRBJ1-6; tentatively, D is TRBD1 (6 bases). The V gene's germline CDR1 is SGHRS and CDR2 YFSETQ. V lost 2 bases, J lost 8 bases, and 8 bases lay in between. There are 13 residues in the CDR3. The CDR3 loop reads CASSFHRDSPLHF. The CDR3 coding sequence is TGCGCCAGCAGCTTCCACAGGGATTCACCCCTCCACTTT.

Here the CDR3 reads CASSSKANWVAGELFF. The CDR3 nucleotides read TGTGCCAGCAGCTCCAAGGCGAACTGGGTCGCCGGGGAGCTGTTTTTT. The chain employs TRBV7-8 and TRBJ2-2; unclear D gene. Deletions cut 4 bases from V and 6 bases from J, with 18 bases between. Germline CDR1 and CDR2: SGHVS and FQNEAQ. This CDR3 has 16 residues.